The 5 T cell receptor beta chains reported below all come from one sample, sequenced in a study of cytomegalovirus exposure and HLA in healthy donors. Vbeta (60) and Jbeta (13) primers were used in the PCR. The method was immunoSEQ multiplex PCR; TCRdb's version includes in-frame clones alone and lacks a portion of them. The top ten hold 1.5% to 2% of the sample, which has about 200,000 clones, 80% to 90% seen once. The sample comprised PBMCs. The receptor set was obtained from a man in his forties in good health and CMV-seropositive.

As for this clone: The junction departs from the called germline gene at one end, perhaps through a read error. The J gene is TRBJ1-1, the V gene TRBV7-9; D gene uncertain. Germline V gene sequence: CDR1 SEHNR, CDR2 FQNEAQ (reference sequence). The CDR3 runs to 12 residues. Here the CDR3 reads CSSSLIQTEAFF. The CDR3 nucleotides read TGTTCCAGCAGCCTCATACAGACTGAAGCTTTCTTT.

This clone was found once. The V call is TRBV7-8, the J call TRBJ2-7; TRBD1 agrees at 10 bases. Germline values: CDR1 SGHVS, CDR2 FQNEAQ. The CDR3 extends over 15 amino acids. Trimming removed 5 bases from V and 4 bases from J; junction bases left unmatched: 8. CDR3 DNA: TGTGCCAGCAGCCTACAGACAGGGGGCCAGTACGAGCAGTACTTC. Residues: CASSLQTGGQYEQYF.

The rearrangement joins TRBV6-1 to TRBJ1-1, with D unclear. The V end was cut by 7 bases, the J end by 3 bases, with 6 bases between. The CDR3 covers 11 residues. Germline CDR1 and CDR2: MNHNS and SASEGT. The CDR3 sequence is CASKEDTEAFF. In DNA form, the CDR3 reads TGTGCCAGCAAAGAGGACACTGAAGCTTTCTTT.

This chain links TRBV5-1 with TRBJ1-2; perhaps TRBD1 as D (6 bases). Germline V gene lookup returns CDR1 SGHRS and CDR2 YFSETQ. With 4 bases removed from V and 6 bases from J, the gap between germline ends came to 10 bases. The CDR3 totals 12 residues. The CDR3 here is CASSQQGHGYTF. Written as DNA, the CDR3 is TGCGCCAGCAGCCAACAGGGACATGGCTACACCTTC.

The chain uses TRBV7-8 and TRBJ2-1; tentative D call: TRBD1 (6 bases). The V gene's germline CDR1 is SGHVS and CDR2 FQNEAQ. This CDR3 spans 15 amino acids. V gave up 5 bases and J gave up 4 bases, with 15 bases separating them. The CDR3 coding sequence is TGTGCCAGCAGCCTACAGGGAAGGCCTTACAATGAGCAGTTCTTC. This encodes CASSLQGRPYNEQFF.